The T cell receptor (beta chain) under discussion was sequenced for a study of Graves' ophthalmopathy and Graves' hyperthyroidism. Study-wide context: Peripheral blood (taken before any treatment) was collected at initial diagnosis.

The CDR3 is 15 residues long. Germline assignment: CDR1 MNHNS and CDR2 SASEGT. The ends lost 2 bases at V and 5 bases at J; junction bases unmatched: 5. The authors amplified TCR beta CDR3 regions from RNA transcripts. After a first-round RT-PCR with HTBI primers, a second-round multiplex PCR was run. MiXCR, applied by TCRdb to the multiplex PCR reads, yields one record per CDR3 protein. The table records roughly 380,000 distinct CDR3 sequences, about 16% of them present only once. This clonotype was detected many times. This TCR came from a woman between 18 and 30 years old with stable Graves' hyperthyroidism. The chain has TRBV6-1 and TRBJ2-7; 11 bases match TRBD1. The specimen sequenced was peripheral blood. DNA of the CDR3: TGTGCCAGCAGTGAACTCGGACAGGGGGCCCACGAGCAGTACTTC. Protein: CASSELGQGAHEQYF.